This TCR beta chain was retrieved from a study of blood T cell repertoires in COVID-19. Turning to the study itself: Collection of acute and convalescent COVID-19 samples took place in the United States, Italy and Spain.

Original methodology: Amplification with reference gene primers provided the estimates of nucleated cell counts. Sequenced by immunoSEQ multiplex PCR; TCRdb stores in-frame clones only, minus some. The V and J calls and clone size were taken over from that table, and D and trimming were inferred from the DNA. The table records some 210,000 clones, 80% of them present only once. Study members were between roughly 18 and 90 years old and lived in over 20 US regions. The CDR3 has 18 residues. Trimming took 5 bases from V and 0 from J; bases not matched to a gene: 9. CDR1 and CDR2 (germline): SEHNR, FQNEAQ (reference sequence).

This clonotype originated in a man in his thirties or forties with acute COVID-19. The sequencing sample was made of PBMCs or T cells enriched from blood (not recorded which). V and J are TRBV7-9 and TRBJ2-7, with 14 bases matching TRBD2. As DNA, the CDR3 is TGTGCCAGCAGCCCCGGACTAGCGGGGGGCCAAAGCTCCTACGAGCAGTACTTC. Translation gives CASSPGLAGGQSSYEQYF.